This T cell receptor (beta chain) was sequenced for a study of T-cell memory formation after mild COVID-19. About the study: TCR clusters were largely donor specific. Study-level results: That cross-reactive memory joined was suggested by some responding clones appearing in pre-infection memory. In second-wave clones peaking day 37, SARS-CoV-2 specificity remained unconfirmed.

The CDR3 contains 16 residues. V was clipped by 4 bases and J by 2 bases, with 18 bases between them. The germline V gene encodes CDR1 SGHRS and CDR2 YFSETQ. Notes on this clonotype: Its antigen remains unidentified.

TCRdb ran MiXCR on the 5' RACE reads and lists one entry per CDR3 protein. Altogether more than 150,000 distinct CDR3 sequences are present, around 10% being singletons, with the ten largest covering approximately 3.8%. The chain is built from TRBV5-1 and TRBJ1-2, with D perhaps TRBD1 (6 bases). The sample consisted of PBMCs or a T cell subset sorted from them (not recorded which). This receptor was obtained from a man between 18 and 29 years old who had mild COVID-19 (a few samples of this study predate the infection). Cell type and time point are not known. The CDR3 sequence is CASSPGTGLMNYGYTF. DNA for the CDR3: TGCGCCAGCAGCCCGGGAACAGGGCTTATGAACTATGGCTACACCTTC.